The 24 T cell receptor beta chains given below trace back to one sample, sequenced in a study of OX40 agonist ivuxolimab in advanced cancers. TCRdb's copy holds only in-frame clones and misses some; the assay was immunoSEQ multiplex PCR. This sample yields roughly 66,000 clones, of which around 83% are seen a single time; roughly 2.3% belongs to the top ten. Material: CD4+ or CD8+ T cells sorted from blood, obtained in a trial of the OX40 agonist ivuxolimab. The origin of the receptors is an adult with an advanced solid tumor such as melanoma, head and neck, liver or kidney cancer.

The chain carries TRBV6-1 and TRBJ1-1; maybe TRBD1 (5 bases). V lost 7 bases and J lost 3, with 15 bases in between. The CDR3 is made up of 14 amino acids. CDR1 is MNHNS and CDR2 is SASEGT in the germline V gene. CDR3 sequence: CASTAGMGDTEAFF. The CDR3 DNA reads as TGTGCCAGCACTGCAGGGATGGGGGACACTGAAGCTTTCTTT.

This rearrangement joins TRBV7-2 to TRBJ1-1; D is unclear. CDR3 length equals 12 residues. The germline V gene has CDR1 SGHTA and CDR2 FQGNSA. V was cut by 2 bases and J by 6 bases, with 7 bases left in between. CDR3 DNA sequence: TGTGCCAGCAGCTTATTAAGTCCTGAAGCTTTCTTT. It specifies CASSLLSPEAFF.

The chain has TRBV5-1 and TRBJ2-5; TRBD2 agrees at 8 bases. In germline, CDR1 is SGHRS, CDR2 YFSETQ. This CDR3 has 17 residues. With V trimmed by 3 bases and J by 2 bases, 12 bases remained unmatched. The CDR3 reads CASSSSPAGVTQETQYF. DNA for the CDR3: TGCGCCAGCAGCTCTAGTCCAGCGGGAGTTACGCAAGAGACCCAGTACTTC.

V usage is TRBV28 and J usage is TRBJ2-1, with 8 bases fitting TRBD1. Germline loops: CDR1 MDHEN, CDR2 SYDVKM. V lost 7 bases to trimming and J lost 8 bases; unmatched junction nucleotides: 7. The CDR3 sequence is 13 residues long. CDR3: CASTRQGYDEQFF. The DNA for the CDR3 is TGTGCCAGCACCAGACAGGGGTACGATGAGCAGTTCTTC.

Only one count was recorded for this clone. The J gene is TRBJ1-3, the V gene TRBV18, with 8 bases lining up with TRBD1. Germline loops: CDR1 KGHSH, CDR2 LQKENI. V was clipped by 3 bases and J by 1 base; unmatched bases: 2. CDR3 length equals 15 residues. The chain's CDR3 is CASSPRQGSGNTIYF. Written as DNA, the CDR3 is TGTGCCAGCTCACCGAGACAGGGGTCTGGAAACACCATATATTTT.

The genes are TRBV14 and TRBJ1-5, with D possibly TRBD1 on 5 matching bases. The germline gives CDR1 SGHDN, CDR2 FVKESK. This CDR3 is built from 13 residues. The V gene lost 4 bases and the J gene lost 1 base, with 5 bases spanning the gap. In nucleotides, the CDR3 is TGTGCCAGCAGCCGGGACAGCAATCAGCCCCAGCATTTT. Its translation: CASSRDSNQPQHF.

V usage is TRBV11-3 and J usage is TRBJ2-3; the D gene is possibly TRBD2 (6 bases). The length of the CDR3 is 16 residues. Germline V lookup: CDR1 SGHNT, CDR2 YENEEA. The germline V and J ends were trimmed by 0 bases and 6 bases, with 16 bases remaining between them. The DNA for the CDR3 is TGTGCCAGCAGCTTAGATCAGGGACTTCGGGCGGATACGCAGTATTTT. Its protein product is CASSLDQGLRADTQYF.

In its sample, this clone was seen once. The rearrangement joins TRBV6-1 to TRBJ1-2; D is unclear. CDR1 MNHNS and CDR2 SASEGT come from the germline V gene. The ends were cut back, 2 bases at V and 0 bases at J, with 10 bases in the middle. This CDR3 spans 15 amino acids. The CDR3 DNA is TGTGCCAGCAGTGAATCGCTCAATACTAACTATGGCTACACCTTC. Encoded protein: CASSESLNTNYGYTF.

This chain connects TRBV6-1 to TRBJ2-5, with TRBD2 matching over 10 bases. The trim removed 3 bases at V and 0 bases at J, leaving 1 base unmatched. There are 15 residues in the CDR3. The V gene's germline CDR1 is MNHNS and CDR2 SASEGT. CDR3 region: CASSDSGRYQETQYF. DNA for the CDR3: TGTGCCAGCAGTGATAGCGGGAGGTACCAAGAGACCCAGTACTTC.

In this sample, this clone turned up once. V gene TRBV4-1 combines with J gene TRBJ2-1, with 10 bases identical to TRBD1. The CDR3 runs 15 residues. Germline assignment: CDR1 MGHRA and CDR2 YSYEKL. With 5 bases clipped from V and 4 bases from J, the junction kept 5 bases outside the gene matches. CDR3 sequence: CASSGRDRGYNEQFF. The DNA of the CDR3 is TGCGCCAGCAGCGGCCGGGACAGGGGATACAATGAGCAGTTCTTC.

The chain recombines TRBV28 with TRBJ2-7, with a weak D call TRBD1 (6 bases). Germline CDR1 MDHEN, CDR2 SYDVKM. V lost 10 bases and J lost 6, with 16 bases in between. This CDR3 comprises 12 residues. The CDR3 sequence: CAITQGFREQYF. In DNA, the CDR3 is TGTGCCATCACACAGGGATTTCGCGAGCAGTACTTC.

In DNA form, the CDR3 reads TGTGCCAGCAATCGTCGGACAGGGATGAATACGCAGTATTTT. Amino acid sequence: CASNRRTGMNTQYF. The V gene is TRBV6-6, the J gene TRBJ2-3; 8 nucleotides align to TRBD1. Unmatched junction bases numbered 10, after V lost 7 bases and J lost 7 bases. The CDR3 sequence is 14 residues long. Germline lookup yields CDR1 MNHNY and CDR2 SVGAGI (reference sequence).

The genes are TRBV30 and TRBJ2-7; D is possibly TRBD1 or TRBD2 (5 bases each). The CDR3 length is 13 residues. V was trimmed by 0 bases and J by 7 bases, leaving 13 bases between them. The germline gives CDR1 GTSNPN, CDR2 SVGIG (reference sequence). In nucleotides, the CDR3 is TGTGCCTGGAGTGTAGGCCAGGGAGTAGAGCAGTACTTC. Residues: CAWSVGQGVEQYF. Based on the CDR3 plus reference TRBV30 and TRBJ2-7, the full variable domain is SQTIHQWPATLVQPVGSPLSLECTVEGTSNPNLYWYRQAAGRGLQLLFYSVGIGQISSEVPQNLSASRPQDRQFILSSKKLLLSDSGFYLCAWSVGQGVEQYFGPGTRLTVT.

This clone was counted between two and nine times. The chain links TRBV6-4 to TRBJ1-1, with 9 bases identical to TRBD1. The V segment lost 6 bases and the J segment 5 bases; nucleotides outside the gene matches: 7. Germline assignment: CDR1 MRHNA and CDR2 SNTAGT. The CDR3 runs 14 residues. CDR3 coding DNA: TGTGCCAGCAGCGCCCGGACAGGGGTGACTGAAGCTTTCTTT. This gives the protein CASSARTGVTEAFF.

The chain employs TRBV4-1 and TRBJ1-4, with unresolved D. Looked up from germline, CDR1 is MGHRA and CDR2 is YSYEKL. The ends were cut back, 0 bases at V and 8 bases at J, with 13 bases in the middle. CDR3 length: 15 residues. CDR3 protein: CASSQDFGREEKLFF. The DNA of the CDR3 is TGCGCCAGCAGCCAAGATTTCGGAAGGGAGGAAAAACTGTTTTTT.

This chain joins TRBV4-2 and TRBJ2-7, with unresolved D. This CDR3 is 15 amino acids long. V shed 3 bases and J shed 0 bases, with 12 bases lying between them. In germline, CDR1 is LGHNA, CDR2 YNFKEQ. The CDR3 DNA sequence: TGTGCCAGCAGCCAGTCCAGACTGCTCTCCTACGAGCAGTACTTC. As protein: CASSQSRLLSYEQYF.

V gene TRBV29-1 combines with J gene TRBJ2-5; TRBD2 matches 10 bases. CDR1 is SQVTM, CDR2 ANQGSEA, per germline. The CDR3 runs to 13 residues. The trim removed 4 bases at V and 5 bases at J, leaving 4 bases unmatched. The CDR3 DNA follows: TGCAGCGTTGCACTAGCGGGATTCGAGACCCAGTACTTC. It translates to CSVALAGFETQYF.

CDR3 protein: CASSPILAGANVLTF. The CDR3 DNA reads as TGTGCCAGCAGCCCAATCTTAGCTGGGGCCAACGTCCTGACTTTC. This rearrangement joins TRBV27 to TRBJ2-6; no definite D call. Between the trimmed V and J ends, which lost 6 bases and 2 bases, there was a span of 11 bases. The germline V gene encodes CDR1 MNHEY and CDR2 SMNVEV (reference sequence). The CDR3 length is 15 residues.

The gene calls are TRBV7-9 and TRBJ2-7; 8 positions agree with TRBD1. Trimming took 5 bases from V and 1 from J; bases not matched to a gene: 4. The CDR3 has 14 amino acids. CDR1 is SEHNR and CDR2 is FQNEAQ in the germline V gene (reference sequence). The CDR3 sequence: CASSDTGGSYEQYF. The CDR3 DNA is TGTGCCAGCAGCGATACAGGGGGTTCCTACGAGCAGTACTTC.

The rearrangement uses TRBV6-5 and TRBJ2-7, with 8 bases matching TRBD2. Looked up from germline, CDR1 is MNHEY and CDR2 is SVGAGI. After removal of 6 bases from V and 4 bases from J, the junction contained 5 bases not matched to a gene. CDR3 length: 13 amino acids. The CDR3 sequence is CASRPVAGYEQYF. The DNA for the CDR3 is TGTGCCAGCAGGCCGGTAGCGGGATACGAGCAGTACTTC.

This clone qualifies as medium-sized. The CDR3 coding sequence is TGTGCCAGCAGCATCGGACAGGGCCCAGATACGCAGTATTTT. Its translation: CASSIGQGPDTQYF. The rearrangement links TRBV11-3 to TRBJ2-3, with TRBD1 matching 8 bases. CDR1 is SGHNT and CDR2 is YENEEA in the germline V gene. This CDR3 has 14 residues. The J segment lost 4 bases and the V segment lost 5 bases, leaving 5 bases of the junction unmatched.

V gene TRBV7-8 combines with J gene TRBJ1-5; a possible D gene is TRBD1 (6 bases). Trimming took 4 bases from V and 5 from J, leaving 21 bases between them. The CDR3 is 17 residues long. Per the germline V gene, CDR1 is SGHVS and CDR2 is FQNEAQ. CDR3 sequence: CASSSLVAGAIDQPQHF. CDR3 nucleotide sequence: TGTGCCAGCAGCTCACTTGTTGCAGGGGCAATCGATCAGCCCCAGCATTTT.

The rearrangement joins TRBV11-2 to TRBJ2-1; 9 nucleotides agree with TRBD2. Germline CDR1 reads SGHAT; CDR2 reads FQNNGV. The CDR3 loop spans 15 amino acids. V was clipped by 4 bases and J by 10 bases; unmatched bases: 11. The CDR3 region is CASSSGPSGIDEQFF. CDR3 DNA sequence: TGTGCCAGCAGCTCTGGGCCTAGCGGGATAGACGAGCAGTTCTTC.

The V gene is TRBV6-5, the J gene TRBJ2-2, with D unclear. The CDR3 spans 14 residues. CDR1 and CDR2 (germline): MNHEY, SVGAGI. V shed 6 bases and J shed 1 base, with 9 bases lying between them. In DNA form, the CDR3 reads TGTGCCAGCAGAAATCGGATGAACACCGGGGAGCTGTTTTTT. Amino acid sequence: CASRNRMNTGELFF.